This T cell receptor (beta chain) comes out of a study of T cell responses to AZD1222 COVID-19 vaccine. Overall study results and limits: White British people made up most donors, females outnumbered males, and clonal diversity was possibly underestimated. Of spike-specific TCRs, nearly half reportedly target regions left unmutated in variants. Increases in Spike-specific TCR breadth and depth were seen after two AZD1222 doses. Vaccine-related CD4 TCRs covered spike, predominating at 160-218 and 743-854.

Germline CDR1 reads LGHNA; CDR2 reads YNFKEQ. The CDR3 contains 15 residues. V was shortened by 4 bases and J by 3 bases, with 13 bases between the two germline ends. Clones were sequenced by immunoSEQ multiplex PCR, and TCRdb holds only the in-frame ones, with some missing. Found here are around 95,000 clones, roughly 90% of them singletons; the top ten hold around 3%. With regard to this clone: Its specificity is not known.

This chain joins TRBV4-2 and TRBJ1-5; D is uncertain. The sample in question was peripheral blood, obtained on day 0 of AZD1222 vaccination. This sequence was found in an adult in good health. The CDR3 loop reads CASSPQRGLNQPQHF. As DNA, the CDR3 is TGTGCCAGCAGCCCCCAGAGAGGGCTCAATCAGCCCCAGCATTTT.